A single sample gave rise to the 15 T cell receptor beta chains below, sequenced in a study of blood T cell repertoires in COVID-19 (dated by TCRdb to 2020 to 2021). Libraries were prepared through the immunoSEQ multiplex PCR assay. Not all clones reach the TCRdb copy of this immuneACCESS table, which keeps in-frame sequences only. Checked studies attribute under half of the gap to unresolved V genes and leave the rest unexplained. Here the sample has 230,000 or so clones; 70% to 90% occur a single time. 14% to 15% of the sample is in the top ten clones. The sample was PBMCs or T cells enriched from blood (not recorded which). The receptors here all came from a woman aged 45-60 years with acute COVID-19.

In its sample, this clone was seen a few times. V gene TRBV28 combines with J gene TRBJ2-7; D is possibly TRBD2 (6 bases). The germline V gene encodes CDR1 MDHEN and CDR2 SYDVKM. CDR3 size: 15 residues. The V end lost 1 base, the J end lost 0 bases, and 10 bases lay between the germline ends. The CDR3 reads CASSLLAGSSYEQYF. In nucleotides, the CDR3 is TGTGCCAGCAGTTTATTGGCGGGAAGCTCCTACGAGCAGTACTTC.

This clone showed up just a few times. J is TRBJ1-2 and V is TRBV7-2, with 10 bases lining up with TRBD1. This CDR3 is 14 amino acids long. Germline trimming cut 1 base from V and 5 bases from J; bases unmatched to any gene: 1. The V gene's germline CDR1 is SGHTA and CDR2 FQGNSA. This CDR3 reads CASSLVGQGYGYTF. CDR3 DNA sequence: TGTGCCAGCAGCTTAGTGGGACAGGGGTATGGCTACACCTTC.

The CDR3 sequence: CASSTRQSSGANVLTF. The CDR3 DNA reads TGTGCCAGCTCAACCAGACAGTCCTCTGGGGCCAACGTCCTGACTTTC. The rearrangement joins TRBV18 to TRBJ2-6, with a weak D call TRBD1 (5 bases). Trimming took off 5 bases at V and 0 bases at J, with 11 bases between the two ends. The CDR3 totals 16 residues. The germline V gene encodes CDR1 KGHSH and CDR2 LQKENI.

The rearrangement joins TRBV7-9 to TRBJ1-3; D is uncertain. V lost 1 base and J lost 2, with 9 bases in between. The length of the CDR3 is 15 residues. CDR1 and CDR2 from the germline V gene are SEHNR and FQNEAQ (reference sequence). CDR3 in DNA: TGTGCCAGCAGCTTAGTCGGGTGGGCTGGAAACACCATATATTTT. It yields the protein CASSLVGWAGNTIYF.

The rearrangement links TRBV7-8 to TRBJ2-1; possible D gene TRBD1, 6 bases. The germline CDR1 and CDR2 sequences are SGHVS and FQNEAQ. This CDR3 contains 16 residues. V dropped 3 bases and J dropped 3 bases, with 15 bases sitting between them. CDR3 in amino acids: CASSFSGANNYNEQFF. In DNA form, the CDR3 reads TGTGCCAGCAGCTTTTCAGGGGCGAATAACTACAATGAGCAGTTCTTC.

The V and J genes are TRBV19 and TRBJ1-5; tentative D call: TRBD1 (5 bases). V was shortened by 0 bases and J by 0 bases, with 9 bases between the two germline ends. CDR3 length equals 16 residues. Germline CDR1 is LNHDA and CDR2 is SQIVND (reference sequence). The CDR3 loop is CASSIDGAISNQPQHF. Here the CDR3 DNA reads TGTGCCAGTAGTATAGATGGGGCTATTAGCAATCAGCCCCAGCATTTT. The variable domain in full, with the rest retrieved from reference TRBV19 and TRBJ1-5, is DGGITQSPKYLFRKEGQNVTLSCEQNLNHDAMYWYRQDPGQGLRLIYYSQIVNDFQKGDIAEGYSVSREKKESFPLTVTSAQKNPTAFYLCASSIDGAISNQPQHFGDGTRLSIL.

The sample holds a few counts of this clone. The sample carries other DNA sequences with the same CDR3. The V call is TRBV19, the J call TRBJ1-6; 7 nucleotides align to TRBD1. CDR3 size: 15 residues. Germline lookup yields CDR1 LNHDA and CDR2 SQIVND (reference sequence). Trimming cost V 5 bases and J 5 bases; bases outside gene matches: 6. The CDR3 DNA is TGTGCCAGTAGTCCACCGGGACAGCATAATTCACCCCTCCACTTT. Residues: CASSPPGQHNSPLHF.

The chain is built from TRBV28 and TRBJ1-4; D remains ambiguous. Deletions cut 4 bases from V and 3 bases from J, with 9 bases between. The germline V gene encodes CDR1 MDHEN and CDR2 SYDVKM. The CDR3 totals 14 residues. DNA of the CDR3: TGTGCCAGCAGTTCAGCGGGTTCTAATGAAAAACTGTTTTTT. Protein sequence: CASSSAGSNEKLFF.

This clone was detected once. This sequence joins TRBV9 and TRBJ1-4; 8 nucleotides align to TRBD1. V dropped 3 bases and J dropped 4; count of bases not matched to a gene: 5. Germline CDR1 SGDLS, CDR2 YYNGEE. There are 15 residues in the CDR3. The chain's CDR3 is CASSGRQGFNEKLFF. The CDR3 bases are TGTGCCAGCAGCGGAAGACAGGGGTTTAATGAAAAACTGTTTTTT.

This chain joins TRBV28 and TRBJ1-2; the D is unclear. Trimming removed 3 bases from V and 8 bases from J, with 16 bases in between. The CDR3 has 14 amino acids. In germline, CDR1 is MDHEN, CDR2 SYDVKM. In DNA form, the CDR3 reads TGTGCCAGCAGTTTTGCGGTGACGGGAGGGGGCTACACCTTC. It yields the protein CASSFAVTGGGYTF.

The chain has TRBV19 and TRBJ1-1; a weak D match, TRBD1 (6 bases). V dropped 2 bases and J dropped 0 bases, with 10 bases sitting between them. The CDR3 consists of 15 residues. The germline V gene has CDR1 LNHDA and CDR2 SQIVND (reference sequence). Here the CDR3 reads CASSISGVMNTEAFF. As DNA, the CDR3 is TGTGCCAGTAGTATATCAGGGGTCATGAACACTGAAGCTTTCTTT.

V gene TRBV7-2 combines with J gene TRBJ2-4; 7 bases match TRBD1. CDR3 length: 14 residues. The V gene's germline CDR1 is SGHTA and CDR2 FQGNSA. After removal of 5 bases from V and 4 bases from J, the junction contained 5 bases not matched to a gene. The CDR3 loop reads CASSIRQGKNIQYF. In DNA form, the CDR3 reads TGTGCCAGCAGCATCCGACAGGGTAAAAACATTCAGTACTTC.

V gene TRBV24-1 combines with J gene TRBJ1-3; 9 bases agree with TRBD1. This CDR3 is 15 amino acids long. J lost 4 bases, V lost 4 bases, and 4 bases had no gene match. CDR1 is KGHDR and CDR2 is SFDVKD in the germline V gene. The CDR3 here is CATSDTGTGGNTIYF. For the CDR3, the DNA is TGTGCCACCAGTGACACCGGGACAGGGGGAAACACCATATATTTT.

V gene TRBV30 combines with J gene TRBJ1-5; D remains ambiguous. The CDR3 extends over 11 amino acids. Germline-derived CDR1 and CDR2 are GTSNPN and SVGIG (reference sequence). Deletions cut 1 base from V and 13 bases from J, with 11 bases between. CDR3: CAWSAGPGQHF. The CDR3 bases are TGTGCCTGGAGTGCGGGTCCGGGACAGCATTTT.

The rearrangement uses TRBV6-5 and TRBJ2-1; perhaps TRBD2 as D (5 bases). The V gene lost 1 base and the J gene lost 5 bases, with 12 bases spanning the gap. There are 15 residues in the CDR3. Looked up from germline, CDR1 is MNHEY and CDR2 is SVGAGI. The CDR3: CASSYFAGRNNEQFF. CDR3 DNA sequence: TGTGCCAGCAGTTACTTTGCGGGTAGGAACAATGAGCAGTTCTTC.